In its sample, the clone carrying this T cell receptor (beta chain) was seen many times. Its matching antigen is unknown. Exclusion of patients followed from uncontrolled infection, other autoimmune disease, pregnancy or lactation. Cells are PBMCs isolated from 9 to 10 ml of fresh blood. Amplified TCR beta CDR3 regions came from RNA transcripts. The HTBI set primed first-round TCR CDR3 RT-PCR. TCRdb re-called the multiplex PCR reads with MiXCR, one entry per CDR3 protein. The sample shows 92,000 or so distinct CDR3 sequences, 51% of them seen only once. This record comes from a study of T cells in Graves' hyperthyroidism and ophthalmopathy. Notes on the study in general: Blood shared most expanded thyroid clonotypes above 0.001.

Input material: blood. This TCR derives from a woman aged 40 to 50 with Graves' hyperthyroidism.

The CDR3 nucleotides are TGTGCTAGTGGTCCCAGCACGGACACAGATACGCAGTATTTT. Its translation: CASGPSTDTDTQYF. The rearrangement links TRBV12-5 to TRBJ2-3; D not resolved. This CDR3 has 14 residues. The ends were cut back, 5 bases at V and 2 bases at J, with 11 bases in the middle. The V gene's germline CDR1 is LGHNT and CDR2 FRNRAP.